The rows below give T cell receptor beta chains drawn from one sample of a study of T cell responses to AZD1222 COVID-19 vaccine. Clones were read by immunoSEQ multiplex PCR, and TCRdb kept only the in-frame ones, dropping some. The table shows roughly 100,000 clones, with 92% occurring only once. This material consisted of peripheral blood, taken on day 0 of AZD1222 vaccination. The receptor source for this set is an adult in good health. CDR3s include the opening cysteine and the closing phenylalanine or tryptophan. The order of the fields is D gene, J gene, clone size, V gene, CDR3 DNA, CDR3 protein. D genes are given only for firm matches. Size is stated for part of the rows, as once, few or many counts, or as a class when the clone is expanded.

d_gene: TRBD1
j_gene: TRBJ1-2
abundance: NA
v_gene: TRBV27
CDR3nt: TGTGCCAGCAGTGCCTCCGGGACAGGATATCCCTGGGGCTATGGCTACACCTTC
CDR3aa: CASSASGTGYPWGYGYTF

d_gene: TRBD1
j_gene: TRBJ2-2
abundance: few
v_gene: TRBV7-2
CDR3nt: TGTGCCAGCAGCTGGTACAGGGGGCGGGCCGGGGAGCTGTTTTTT
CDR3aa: CASSWYRGRAGELFF

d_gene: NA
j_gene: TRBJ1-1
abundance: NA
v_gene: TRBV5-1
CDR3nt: TGCGCCAGCAGCTTGGGGACAGCGAACACTGAAGCTTTCTTT
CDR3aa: CASSLGTANTEAFF

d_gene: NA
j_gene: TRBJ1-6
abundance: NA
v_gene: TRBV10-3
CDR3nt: TGTGCCATCAGGAGGGGCCCGGGTAATTCACCCCTCCACTTT
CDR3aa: CAIRRGPGNSPLHF

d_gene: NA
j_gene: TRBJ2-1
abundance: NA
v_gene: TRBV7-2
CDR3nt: TGTGCCAGCAGCGCCGCCCCCGGGGGCTACAATGAGCAGTTCTTC
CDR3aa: CASSAAPGGYNEQFF

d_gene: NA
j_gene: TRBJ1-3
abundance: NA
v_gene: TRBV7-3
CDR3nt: TGTGCCAGCAGCACGGGGGTCCCGGGCTCTGGAAACACCATATATTTT
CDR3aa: CASSTGVPGSGNTIYF

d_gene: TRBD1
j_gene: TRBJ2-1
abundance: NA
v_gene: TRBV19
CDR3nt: TGTGCCAGTCGGGACAGCCCCTACAATGAGCAGTTCTTC
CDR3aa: CASRDSPYNEQFF

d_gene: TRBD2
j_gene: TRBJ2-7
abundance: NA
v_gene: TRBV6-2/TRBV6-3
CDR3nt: TGTGCCAGCAGCCACGGACTAGCGGGGGTTAGCTCCTACGAGCAGTACTTC
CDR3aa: CASSHGLAGVSSYEQYF

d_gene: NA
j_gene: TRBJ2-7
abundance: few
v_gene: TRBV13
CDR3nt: TGTGCCAGCAATATGTGGGGACTCGGCTACGAGCAGTACTTC
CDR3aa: CASNMWGLGYEQYF

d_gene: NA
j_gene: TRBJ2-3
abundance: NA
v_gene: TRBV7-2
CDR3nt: TGTGCCAGCAGTCCATATCCCCCGGATACGCAGTATTTT
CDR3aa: CASSPYPPDTQYF

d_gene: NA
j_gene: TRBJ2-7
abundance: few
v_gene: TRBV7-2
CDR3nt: TGTGCCAGCAGCTTAGGGGACGGGAATTACGAGCAGTACTTC
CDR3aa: CASSLGDGNYEQYF

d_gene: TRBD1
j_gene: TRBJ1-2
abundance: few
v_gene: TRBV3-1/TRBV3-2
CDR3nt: TGTGCCAGCAGCCAGGGGGACAGGGCTAACTATGGCTACACCTTC
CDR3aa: CASSQGDRANYGYTF

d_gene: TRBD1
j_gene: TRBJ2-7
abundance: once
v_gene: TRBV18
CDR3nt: TGTGCCAGCTCAGTGTCAGGGGGCGCGAGGTCGTACGAGCAGTACTTC
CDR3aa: CASSVSGGARSYEQYF

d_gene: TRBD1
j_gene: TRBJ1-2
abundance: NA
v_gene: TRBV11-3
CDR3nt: TGTGCCAGCAGCTTAGACGGGGGACAGGGGGCGGATGGCTACACCTTC
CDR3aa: CASSLDGGQGADGYTF

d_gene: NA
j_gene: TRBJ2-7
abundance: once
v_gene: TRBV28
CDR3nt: TGTGCCAGCAGTCCCCCCGGACAGCGTATCTCCTACGAGCAGTACTTC
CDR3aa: CASSPPGQRISYEQYF

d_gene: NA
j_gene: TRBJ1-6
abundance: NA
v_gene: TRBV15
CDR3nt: TGTGCCACCAGCAAAGGGTTGAGGCAGGCTTCACCCCTCCACTTT
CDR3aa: CATSKGLRQASPLHF

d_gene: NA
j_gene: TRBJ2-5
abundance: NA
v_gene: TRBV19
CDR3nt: TGTGCCAGTAGTATAGATGGGAAGAAGACCCAGTACTTC
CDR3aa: CASSIDGKKTQYF

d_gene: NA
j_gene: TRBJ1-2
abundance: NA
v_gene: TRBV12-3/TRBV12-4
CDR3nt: TGTGCCAGCCTTAGGGACCGAAACTATGGCTACACCTTC
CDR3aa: CASLRDRNYGYTF

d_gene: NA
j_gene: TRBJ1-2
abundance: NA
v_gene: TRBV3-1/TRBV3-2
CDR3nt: TGTGCCAGCAGCCGGGGGGGGACCTATGGCTACACCTTC
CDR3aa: CASSRGGTYGYTF

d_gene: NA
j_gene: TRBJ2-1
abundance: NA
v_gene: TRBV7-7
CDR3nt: TGTGCCAGCAGCTTAGGGCTTCATGACTACAATGAGCAGTTCTTC
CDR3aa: CASSLGLHDYNEQFF

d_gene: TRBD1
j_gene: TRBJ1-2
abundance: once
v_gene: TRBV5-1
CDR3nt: TGCGCCAGCAGCCCCCAGACAGGGTTTGGCTACACCTTC
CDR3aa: CASSPQTGFGYTF